These 5 T cell receptor beta chains were all obtained from the same sample, sequenced in a study of cytomegalovirus exposure and HLA in healthy donors. With 60 Vbeta and 13 Jbeta primers, the PCR was carried out. Sequencing was performed with immunoSEQ multiplex PCR; in TCRdb, only in-frame clones are kept and a portion is missing. The sample carries around 300,000 clones, roughly 70% recorded once. The sequencing input was PBMCs. The receptor set was obtained from a female donor in good health and CMV-seronegative.

Written as DNA, the CDR3 is TGCGCCAGCAGCCTCGGAGAAGGGGCGTCTCAGCCCCAGCATTTT. It translates to CASSLGEGASQPQHF. The genes are TRBV4-1 and TRBJ1-5, with D maybe TRBD1 (5 bases). Trimming took off 4 bases at V and 6 bases at J, with 16 bases between the two ends. Germline CDR1 and CDR2: MGHRA and YSYEKL. The CDR3 extends over 15 amino acids.

The chain joins TRBV9 to TRBJ2-7; D call uncertain. Germline-derived CDR1 and CDR2 are SGDLS and YYNGEE. Trimming cost V 0 bases and J 0 bases, with 10 bases left between them. The CDR3 consists of 15 residues. The CDR3 loop reads CASSVEATSSYEQYF. DNA for the CDR3: TGTGCCAGCAGCGTAGAAGCGACCAGCTCCTACGAGCAGTACTTC.

The chain couples TRBV6-1 to TRBJ2-1; 11 bases agree with TRBD2. The CDR3 extends over 13 amino acids. Losses at the gene ends were 11 bases for V and 9 bases for J; bases not matched to a gene: 9. CDR1 MNHNS and CDR2 SASEGT come from the germline V gene. DNA for the CDR3: TGTGCCGGTACTAGCGGGAGTTTGGGTGAGCAGTTCTTC. It codes for CAGTSGSLGEQFF.

The genes are TRBV6-1 and TRBJ2-2; D gene uncertain. Trimming cost V 5 bases and J 1 base, with 11 bases left between them. Per the germline V gene, CDR1 is MNHNS and CDR2 is SASEGT. This CDR3 is 15 amino acids long. The CDR3 protein is CASSRVAVNTGELFF. CDR3 nucleotides: TGTGCCAGCAGTCGCGTTGCGGTGAACACCGGGGAGCTGTTTTTT.

The CDR3 DNA reads TGCGCCAGCAGCCCCGACAGGGGACGAAATGAGCAGTTCTTC. Amino acid sequence: CASSPDRGRNEQFF. The chain recombines TRBV4-1 with TRBJ2-1, with 8 bases fitting TRBD1. J gave up 7 bases and V 4 bases, and 6 bases lay outside the gene matches. Germline CDR1 reads MGHRA; CDR2 reads YSYEKL. This CDR3 has 14 residues.